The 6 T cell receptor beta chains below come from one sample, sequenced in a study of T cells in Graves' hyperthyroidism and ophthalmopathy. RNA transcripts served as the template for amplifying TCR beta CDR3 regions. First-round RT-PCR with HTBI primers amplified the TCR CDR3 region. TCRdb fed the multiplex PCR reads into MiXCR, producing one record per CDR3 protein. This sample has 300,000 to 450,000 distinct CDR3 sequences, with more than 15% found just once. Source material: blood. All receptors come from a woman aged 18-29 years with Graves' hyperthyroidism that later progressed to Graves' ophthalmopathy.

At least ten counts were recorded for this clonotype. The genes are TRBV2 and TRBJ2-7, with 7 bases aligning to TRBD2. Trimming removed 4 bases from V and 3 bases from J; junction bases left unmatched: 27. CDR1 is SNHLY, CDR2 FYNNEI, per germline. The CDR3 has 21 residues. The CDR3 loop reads CASSVQTLTGFTAGVRYEQYF. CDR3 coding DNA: TGTGCCAGCAGTGTACAGACGCTTACAGGATTTACGGCGGGAGTCCGCTACGAGCAGTACTTC.

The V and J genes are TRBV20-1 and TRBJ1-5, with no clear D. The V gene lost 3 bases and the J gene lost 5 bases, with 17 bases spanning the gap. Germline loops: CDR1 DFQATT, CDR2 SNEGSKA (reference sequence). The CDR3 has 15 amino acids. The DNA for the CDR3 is TGCAGTGCTAGGATTACTGGGAGGTCGGATCAGCCCCAGCATTTT. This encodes CSARITGRSDQPQHF.

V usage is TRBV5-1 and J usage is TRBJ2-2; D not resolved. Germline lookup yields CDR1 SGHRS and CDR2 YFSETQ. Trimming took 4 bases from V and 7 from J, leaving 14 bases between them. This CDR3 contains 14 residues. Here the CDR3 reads CASSQQPLGGELFF. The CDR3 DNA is TGCGCCAGCAGCCAACAACCTTTAGGCGGGGAGCTGTTTTTT.

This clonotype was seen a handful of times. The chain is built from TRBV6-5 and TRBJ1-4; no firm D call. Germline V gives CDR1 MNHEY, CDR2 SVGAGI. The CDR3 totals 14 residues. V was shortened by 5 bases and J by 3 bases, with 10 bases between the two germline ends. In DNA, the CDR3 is TGTGCCAGCAGTGTACTCAGTTCTAATGAAAAACTGTTTTTT. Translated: CASSVLSSNEKLFF.

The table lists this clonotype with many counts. CDR3 DNA sequence: TGTGCCAGCAGCTTAGTCGGGGGCCGCCTAGACAATGAGCAGTTCTTC. Protein: CASSLVGGRLDNEQFF. The chain links TRBV7-9 to TRBJ2-1; D possibly matches TRBD1 or TRBD2 (6 bases each). Germline assignment: CDR1 SEHNR and CDR2 FQNEAQ (reference sequence). This CDR3 spans 16 amino acids. V was pared by 1 base and J by 5 bases, with 15 bases between.

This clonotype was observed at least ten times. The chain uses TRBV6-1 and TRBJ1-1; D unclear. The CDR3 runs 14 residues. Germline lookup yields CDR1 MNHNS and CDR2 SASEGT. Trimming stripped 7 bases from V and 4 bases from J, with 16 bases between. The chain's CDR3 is CASITRGYPTEAFF. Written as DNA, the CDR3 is TGTGCCAGCATCACGCGGGGATACCCCACTGAAGCTTTCTTT.